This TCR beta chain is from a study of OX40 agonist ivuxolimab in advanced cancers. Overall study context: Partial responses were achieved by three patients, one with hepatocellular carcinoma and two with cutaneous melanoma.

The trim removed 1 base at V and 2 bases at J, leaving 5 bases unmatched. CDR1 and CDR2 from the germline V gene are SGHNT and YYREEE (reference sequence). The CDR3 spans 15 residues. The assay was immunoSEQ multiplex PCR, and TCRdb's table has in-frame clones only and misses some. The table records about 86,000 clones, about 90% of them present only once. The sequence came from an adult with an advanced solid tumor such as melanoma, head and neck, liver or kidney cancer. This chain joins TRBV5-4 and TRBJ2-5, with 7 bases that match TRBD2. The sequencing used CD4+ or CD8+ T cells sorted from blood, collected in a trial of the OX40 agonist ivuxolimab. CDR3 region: CASSLRSSGQETQYF. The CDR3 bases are TGTGCCAGCAGCTTGAGGTCTAGCGGTCAAGAGACCCAGTACTTC.